What follows are 29 T cell receptor beta chains derived from one specimen sequenced in a study of T cells after posttransplantation cyclophosphamide. TCRdb keeps only in-frame clones here, not all; method: immunoSEQ multiplex PCR. The sample lists some 5,700 clones; 98% were seen once. The sample taken for sequencing was memory CD4+ T cells sorted from PBMCs. Receptor source: a man aged 35 to 55 in good health, CMV-negative, and a related stem cell transplant donor.

The chain joins TRBV7-9 to TRBJ2-2; TRBD2 aligns across 7 bases. Trimming took 5 bases from V and 4 from J; bases not matched to a gene: 13. Germline V CDR1 and CDR2: SEHNR, FQNEAQ (reference sequence). CDR3 length: 17 amino acids. The CDR3: CASSLGSGGGSTGELFF. CDR3 nucleotides: TGTGCCAGCAGCCTCGGATCGGGGGGAGGGAGCACCGGGGAGCTGTTTTTT.

This clone was recorded a few times. The chain carries TRBV19 and TRBJ2-5, with TRBD2 matching over 7 bases. The CDR3 extends over 13 amino acids. Germline V CDR1 and CDR2: LNHDA, SQIVND (reference sequence). The J segment lost 5 bases and the V segment lost 8 bases, leaving 8 bases of the junction unmatched. CDR3 amino acids: CASAGDYFETQYF. The CDR3 DNA follows: TGTGCCAGTGCGGGGGACTACTTCGAGACCCAGTACTTC.

V gene TRBV5-1 combines with J gene TRBJ2-3; 7 bases are shared with TRBD2. There are 14 residues in the CDR3. V shed 0 bases, J shed 6 bases, and the junction held 4 bases outside the gene matches. CDR1 SGHRS and CDR2 YFSETQ come from the germline V gene. CDR3 loop: CASSLGTSRDTQYF. The CDR3 DNA reads as TGCGCCAGCAGCTTGGGGACTAGTCGCGATACGCAGTATTTT.

The rearrangement joins TRBV7-9 to TRBJ1-2, with D perhaps TRBD1 (5 bases). The CDR3 consists of 15 residues. Germline V gene sequence: CDR1 SEHNR, CDR2 FQNEAQ (reference sequence). V gave up 8 bases and J gave up 0 bases, with 16 bases separating them. The CDR3 protein is CASGGGSLANYGYTF. For the CDR3, the DNA is TGTGCCAGCGGCGGGGGGTCCCTAGCTAACTATGGCTACACCTTC. Together with reference TRBV7-9 and TRBJ1-2, the CDR3 gives the full variable domain: DTGVSQNPRHKITKRGQNVTFRCDPISEHNRLYWYRQTLGQGPEFLTYFQNEAQLEKSRLLSDRFSAERPKGSFSTLEIQRTEQGDSAMYLCASGGGSLANYGYTFGSGTRLTVV.

The chain carries TRBV10-3 and TRBJ2-1, with a possible D match to TRBD2 (6 bases). CDR1 and CDR2 (germline): ENHRY, SYGVKD. Trimming took off 0 bases at V and 5 bases at J, with 8 bases between the two ends. This CDR3 is built from 14 residues. CDR3 sequence reads: CAISESREDNEQFF. CDR3 DNA: TGTGCCATCAGTGAGTCGAGGGAGGACAATGAGCAGTTCTTC.

CDR3 coding DNA: TGTGCCAGTAGTACCCCCAGGGGGCGCGGGAGAATGAACACTGAAGCTTTCTTT. Residues: CASSTPRGRGRMNTEAFF. The chain links TRBV19 to TRBJ1-1, with 8 bases identical to TRBD1. This CDR3 spans 18 amino acids. V gave up 4 bases and J gave up 0 bases; unmatched junction bases: 13. CDR1 LNHDA and CDR2 SQIVND come from the germline V gene (reference sequence). Combining the CDR3 with reference TRBV19 and TRBJ1-1 gives the whole variable domain DGGITQSPKYLFRKEGQNVTLSCEQNLNHDAMYWYRQDPGQGLRLIYYSQIVNDFQKGDIAEGYSVSREKKESFPLTVTSAQKNPTAFYLCASSTPRGRGRMNTEAFFGQGTRLTVV.

The rearrangement links TRBV28 to TRBJ1-2; tentative D call: TRBD1 (5 bases). Germline V gives CDR1 MDHEN, CDR2 SYDVKM. Trimming removed 6 bases from V and 8 bases from J, with 19 bases in between. There are 14 residues in the CDR3. CDR3 loop: CASSPGGTRQGYTF. CDR3 sequence (DNA): TGTGCCAGCAGCCCCGGGGGGACCCGGCAGGGCTACACCTTC.

The chain combines TRBV23-1 with TRBJ1-6, with D uncertain. TRBV23-1 falls under the ORF class, with uncertain function. This CDR3 is built from 17 residues. The V gene lost 0 bases and the J gene lost 3 bases, with 12 bases spanning the gap. The CDR3 is CASSQSLGKLYNSPLHF. The CDR3 DNA reads as TGCGCCAGCAGTCAATCGCTAGGCAAACTCTATAATTCACCCCTCCACTTT.

The chain combines TRBV7-3 with TRBJ2-1; D gene ambiguous. CDR3 length: 13 residues. Trimming removed 0 bases at V and 6 bases at J, with 6 bases between. Germline-derived CDR1 and CDR2 are SGHTA and FQGTGA. This chain's CDR3 is CASSLTYSNEQFF. The CDR3 DNA follows: TGTGCCAGCAGCTTAACGTATAGCAATGAGCAGTTCTTC.

The rearrangement uses TRBV6-5 and TRBJ1-1; the match to TRBD1 covers 7 bases. Germline V CDR1 and CDR2: MNHEY, SVGAGI. With 6 bases clipped from V and 11 bases from J, the junction kept 15 bases outside the gene matches. The CDR3 contains 14 residues. CDR3 sequence: CASRRDSGPGWAFF. Here the CDR3 DNA reads TGTGCCAGCAGGAGGGACAGCGGGCCGGGTTGGGCTTTCTTT.

J is TRBJ1-4 and V is TRBV19; 9 bases fit TRBD1. J lost 0 bases, V lost 5 bases, and 7 bases had no gene match. Germline V gene lookup returns CDR1 LNHDA and CDR2 SQIVND (reference sequence). The CDR3 is 17 residues long. The CDR3 is CASSSGTGPATNEKLFF. The CDR3 DNA sequence: TGTGCCAGTAGTTCCGGGACAGGGCCCGCAACTAATGAAAAACTGTTTTTT. Supplemented by reference TRBV19 and TRBJ1-4, the full variable domain reads DGGITQSPKYLFRKEGQNVTLSCEQNLNHDAMYWYRQDPGQGLRLIYYSQIVNDFQKGDIAEGYSVSREKKESFPLTVTSAQKNPTAFYLCASSSGTGPATNEKLFFGSGTQLSVL.

This sequence joins TRBV6-1 and TRBJ2-3, with TRBD1 as a possible D gene (6 bases). Germline CDR1 MNHNS, CDR2 SASEGT. Trimming took off 2 bases at V and 7 bases at J, with 16 bases between the two ends. This CDR3 comprises 15 residues. CDR3 loop: CASSEREQGENTQYF. Here the CDR3 DNA reads TGTGCCAGCAGTGAAAGGGAACAGGGTGAAAATACGCAGTATTTT.

V gene TRBV18 combines with J gene TRBJ1-3, with a tentative D call TRBD1 (5 bases). From germline, CDR1 is KGHSH and CDR2 LQKENI. The CDR3 has 17 residues. The V gene lost 6 bases and the J gene lost 0 bases, with 18 bases spanning the gap. The DNA of the CDR3 is TGTGCCAGCTCCCGACCGGGAGACAGTTACTCTGGAAACACCATATATTTT. It is translated as CASSRPGDSYSGNTIYF.

This clone has only a few counts. This sequence joins TRBV18 and TRBJ2-1, with 16 positions matching TRBD2. The germline gives CDR1 KGHSH, CDR2 LQKENI. This CDR3 has 17 residues. V dropped 5 bases and J dropped 8; count of bases not matched to a gene: 9. The CDR3 DNA is TGTGCCAGCTCAACAACGGGACTAGCGGGGGGGCCCTATGAGCAGTTCTTC. This encodes CASSTTGLAGGPYEQFF.

The gene calls are TRBV28 and TRBJ2-3, with TRBD1 matching 7 bases. Germline V gene lookup returns CDR1 MDHEN and CDR2 SYDVKM. Trimming took 1 base from V and 5 from J; bases not matched to a gene: 6. The CDR3 sequence is 15 residues long. CDR3 loop: CASSLSRGLEDTQYF. The DNA for the CDR3 is TGTGCCAGCAGTTTATCAAGGGGGCTGGAAGATACGCAGTATTTT.

Worth noting for this clone: The germline gene is not matched at one end of the junction; a read error may be the cause. The CDR3: CATDGGQRRGKDF. CDR3 in DNA: TGTGCCACCGACGGGGGGCAGCGTCGCGGCAAGGACTTC. This rearrangement joins TRBV6-6 to TRBJ2-7; perhaps TRBD2 as D (7 bases). Looked up from germline, CDR1 is MNHNY and CDR2 is SVGAGI (reference sequence). The CDR3 extends over 13 amino acids.

The chain combines TRBV6-5 with TRBJ1-1; 7 bases align to TRBD1. Germline trimming cut 5 bases from V and 4 bases from J; bases unmatched to any gene: 4. From germline, CDR1 is MNHEY and CDR2 SVGAGI. This CDR3 spans 13 amino acids. This chain's CDR3 is CASSPQGPTEAFF. For the CDR3, the DNA is TGTGCCAGCAGTCCACAGGGGCCCACTGAAGCTTTCTTT.

V gene TRBV18 combines with J gene TRBJ2-5; D is unclear. The CDR3 loop spans 14 amino acids. V shed 2 bases and J shed 2 bases, with 9 bases lying between them. The germline V gene encodes CDR1 KGHSH and CDR2 LQKENI. The CDR3, as DNA: TGTGCCAGCTCACCAGGTAACAGACAAGAGACCCAGTACTTC. Residues: CASSPGNRQETQYF.

This CDR3 is CATRSDVPLSLNEQFF. CDR3 sequence (DNA): TGTGCCACGCGGTCTGACGTCCCCTTGTCTCTCAATGAGCAGTTCTTC. The chain is built from TRBV28 and TRBJ2-1; D gene unclear. The V end lost 10 bases, the J end lost 6 bases, and 25 bases lay between the germline ends. The CDR3 is 16 amino acids. Germline CDR1 and CDR2: MDHEN and SYDVKM.

The V call is TRBV4-1, the J call TRBJ2-1, with a weak D call TRBD2 (5 bases). V was shortened by 8 bases and J by 1 base, with 12 bases between the two germline ends. There are 14 residues in the CDR3. Germline loops: CDR1 MGHRA, CDR2 YSYEKL. In DNA form, the CDR3 reads TGCGCCAGCTCCGAGGGTAGTTCCTACAATGAGCAGTTCTTC. Protein sequence: CASSEGSSYNEQFF.

A remark on this clone: Other DNA sequences in the same sample also yield this CDR3. The rearrangement uses TRBV30 and TRBJ1-1; possible D gene TRBD1, 5 bases. This CDR3 is 13 amino acids long. Germline-derived CDR1 and CDR2 are GTSNPN and SVGIG (reference sequence). V shed 3 bases and J shed 10 bases, with 18 bases lying between them. CDR3 region: CAWSPSVGGVAFF. CDR3 in DNA: TGTGCCTGGAGCCCCTCGGTGGGGGGGGTAGCTTTCTTT.

The CDR3 loop reads CASSQITGVEGNGYTF. The CDR3 DNA sequence: TGTGCCAGCAGTCAAATAACAGGGGTTGAGGGGAATGGCTACACCTTC. The J gene is TRBJ1-2, the V gene TRBV28; 7 nucleotides agree with TRBD1. This CDR3 is 16 amino acids long. The junction had 15 bases not matched to a gene; V was cut back by 5 bases and J by 6 bases. Germline V gene lookup returns CDR1 MDHEN and CDR2 SYDVKM.

This chain connects TRBV6-1 to TRBJ2-7; TRBD1 aligns across 11 bases. The CDR3 is 14 amino acids. Germline CDR1 reads MNHNS; CDR2 reads SASEGT. V was pared by 3 bases and J by 6 bases, with 4 bases of the junction left unmatched. This CDR3 reads CASSEDRGRLEQYF. The DNA of the CDR3 is TGTGCCAGCAGTGAGGACAGGGGGCGGCTCGAGCAGTACTTC.

The V call is TRBV6-5, the J call TRBJ1-2; 9 bases match TRBD1. From germline, CDR1 is MNHEY and CDR2 SVGAGI. V shed 5 bases and J 5 bases; nucleotides not matched to a gene: 6. This CDR3 has 14 amino acids. This chain's CDR3 is CASSRTGGAYGYTF. In DNA form, the CDR3 reads TGTGCCAGCAGTCGAACAGGGGGCGCGTATGGCTACACCTTC.

V usage is TRBV7-9 and J usage is TRBJ2-1; no reliable D call. V gave up 1 base and J gave up 12 bases, with 10 bases separating them. Germline lookup yields CDR1 SEHNR and CDR2 FQNEAQ (reference sequence). The CDR3 loop spans 12 amino acids. CDR3 DNA sequence: TGTGCCAGCAGCTTAGTGTCGCGAGGGCAGTTCTTC. It specifies CASSLVSRGQFF.

The V gene is TRBV13, the J gene TRBJ2-6; weak D call: TRBD2 (5 bases). The germline V gene encodes CDR1 PRHDT and CDR2 FYEKMQ (reference sequence). With 4 bases removed from V and 2 bases from J, the gap between germline ends came to 12 bases. The CDR3 consists of 16 residues. CDR3 loop: CASSSLRGTGANVLTF. Written as DNA, the CDR3 is TGTGCCAGCAGCTCTCTTCGGGGTACTGGGGCCAACGTCCTGACTTTC.

This sequence joins TRBV7-3 and TRBJ2-1; the match to TRBD2 covers 7 bases. This CDR3 region has 13 residues. J lost 8 bases, V lost 4 bases, and 5 bases had no gene match. Germline lookup yields CDR1 SGHTA and CDR2 FQGTGA. DNA of the CDR3: TGTGCCAGCAGCTCCCCTGGGGGGGATGAGCAGTTCTTC. This sequence encodes CASSSPGGDEQFF.

The V and J genes are TRBV7-2 and TRBJ2-1, with TRBD2 matching over 7 bases. CDR3 length equals 16 residues. Trimming at V came to 5 bases and at J to 0 bases, leaving 7 bases not matched to a gene. The germline V gene encodes CDR1 SGHTA and CDR2 FQGNSA. The CDR3 DNA reads TGTGCCAGCAGCCGAGCGGGGCTGAGCTCCTACAATGAGCAGTTCTTC. As protein: CASSRAGLSSYNEQFF.

The chain is built from TRBV5-4 and TRBJ1-1; D might be TRBD1 (6 bases). The germline gives CDR1 SGHNT, CDR2 YYREEE (reference sequence). The CDR3 loop spans 13 amino acids. Trimming took off 2 bases at V and 4 bases at J, with 9 bases between the two ends. CDR3: CASSLQGATEAFF. CDR3 bases: TGTGCCAGCAGCTTACAGGGAGCCACTGAAGCTTTCTTT.